These 9 T cell receptor beta chains share one sample of origin, sequenced in a study of CD8 T cells in ankylosing spondylitis (dated by TCRdb to about 2017). Libraries were made using 5' RACE. These reads were obtained on an Illumina HiSeq 2500. TCRdb ran its own pipeline on the public reads, namely fastp trimming at Q25 and MiXCR clone calling, and kept in-frame beta chains. All rows with the same CDR3 protein become a single entry with the most common DNA and genes. Within this sample are about 250,000 distinct CDR3 sequences, with 30% to 35% of them counted one time only. The ten largest clones add up to approximately 4.4% of the sample. The sequencing input was blood, either unsorted or a sorted T cell fraction (not recorded which). These receptors were collected from a male donor with ankylosing spondylitis or in good health (not recorded which).

The CDR3 loop is CASSLDLFGRLSTDTQYF. CDR3 DNA sequence: TGTGCCAGCAGCTTAGATCTGTTCGGGCGGCTATCCACAGATACGCAGTATTTT. The chain is built from TRBV11-2 and TRBJ2-3; D not certain. The V end lost 0 bases, the J end lost 2 bases, and 18 bases lay between the germline ends. Germline V gene sequence: CDR1 SGHAT, CDR2 FQNNGV. The CDR3 runs 18 residues.

This sequence joins TRBV12-3 or TRBV12-4 and TRBJ2-3; no clear D. This CDR3 is 14 amino acids long. V was shortened by 7 bases and J by 5 bases, with 16 bases between the two germline ends. The CDR3 DNA sequence: TGTGCCAGCATTGCCCGGCGGCGCGGAGATACGCAGTATTTT. Amino acid sequence: CASIARRRGDTQYF.

This clonotype was observed a handful of times. The V and J genes are TRBV5-6 and TRBJ2-1; D perhaps matches TRBD1 (5 bases). CDR1 and CDR2 from the germline V gene are SGHDT and YYEEEE. Between the trimmed V and J ends, which lost 4 bases and 4 bases, there was a span of 12 bases. The CDR3 has 14 residues. CDR3 loop: CASSTGHKYNEQFF. CDR3 DNA: TGTGCCAGCAGCACCGGACATAAATACAATGAGCAGTTCTTC.

The chain recombines TRBV7-9 with TRBJ1-3; D remains ambiguous. The germline gives CDR1 SEHNR, CDR2 FQNEAQ (reference sequence). The CDR3 length is 16 residues. Deletions cut 5 bases from V and 0 bases from J, with 14 bases between. CDR3 coding DNA: TGTGCCAGCAGCCTAACCGGGTTGGGCTCTGGAAACACCATATATTTT. Protein sequence: CASSLTGLGSGNTIYF.

The V gene is TRBV20-1, the J gene TRBJ1-2; 7 bases align to TRBD1. The trim removed 2 bases at V and 5 bases at J, leaving 5 bases unmatched. CDR3 length: 13 amino acids. Germline V gene data show CDR1 as DFQATT and CDR2 as SNEGSKA (reference sequence). CDR3 residues: CSARPGTAYGYTF. DNA of the CDR3: TGCAGTGCTAGACCCGGGACAGCGTATGGCTACACCTTC.

This clonotype was recorded a few times. This chain links TRBV13 with TRBJ2-3; 7 positions match TRBD2. This CDR3 region has 15 residues. The germline V gene encodes CDR1 PRHDT and CDR2 FYEKMQ (reference sequence). Losses at the gene ends were 3 bases for V and 1 base for J; bases not matched to a gene: 4. The CDR3 region has the DNA TGTGCCAGCAGCTTGGGACTACCCCGCACAGATACGCAGTATTTT. It encodes CASSLGLPRTDTQYF.

The rearrangement joins TRBV29-1 to TRBJ1-1; D unclear. The CDR3 covers 13 residues. V lost 2 bases, J lost 0 bases, and 7 bases lay in between. Germline V CDR1 and CDR2: SQVTM, ANQGSEA. The DNA for the CDR3 is TGCAGCGTTGAAAACAGCATGAACACTGAAGCTTTCTTT. Protein sequence: CSVENSMNTEAFF. Complete variable domain (other parts from reference TRBV29-1 and TRBJ1-1): SAVISQKPSRDICQRGTSLTIQCQVDSQVTMMFWYRQQPGQSLTLIATANQGSEATYESGFVIDKFPISRPNLTFSTLTVSNMSPEDSSIYLCSVENSMNTEAFFGQGTRLTVV.

The sample holds a few counts of this clonotype. The chain carries TRBV20-1 and TRBJ2-5; 12 nucleotides align to TRBD1. The CDR3 contains 14 residues. Germline loops: CDR1 DFQATT, CDR2 SNEGSKA (reference sequence). V lost 1 base, J lost 4 bases, and 1 base stayed unmatched. CDR3 DNA sequence: TGCAGTGCTAGAGGGGGACAGGGGGCAGAGACCCAGTACTTC. It translates to CSARGGQGAETQYF.

DNA for the CDR3: TGCAGTGCAAAAACAGGGGGCAGTCAGGAGACCCAGTACTTC. It encodes CSAKTGGSQETQYF. The chain combines TRBV20-1 with TRBJ2-5; 9 nucleotides align to TRBD1. With 6 bases clipped from V and 5 bases from J, the junction kept 10 bases outside the gene matches. Per the germline V gene, CDR1 is DFQATT and CDR2 is SNEGSKA (reference sequence). The CDR3 runs to 14 residues.